The sequence of this T cell receptor (beta chain) was determined in a study of T cells expressing NK-cell markers. TCRdb re-called the 5' RACE reads, yielding one record per CDR3 amino acid sequence without DNA. The sample holds some 450,000 distinct CDR3 sequences. In germline, CDR1 is DFQATT, CDR2 SNEGSKA (reference sequence). This CDR3 spans 14 amino acids. The specimen was blood T cells: a sorted CD56 or NKG2C T cell subset, CD4+ or CD8+ T cells, or bulk PBMC T cells (not recorded which). V usage is TRBV20-1 and J usage is TRBJ1-1; checking the TCRdb D call of TRBD1 is not possible without DNA. The clonotype was recovered from a woman aged 18 to 75 in good health. CDR3 amino acids: CSVRGGLITTEAFF.